This TCR beta chain originates from a study of shared clonotypes between healthy human individuals. Study outcomes and limitations: With a few donors compared, about 5% of naive CD4 clonotypes were shared.

Worth noting for this clone: What it recognizes is unknown.

The CDR3 runs to 14 residues. CDR1 is MDHEN and CDR2 is SYDVKM in the germline V gene. With V trimmed by 5 bases and J by 4 bases, 7 bases remained unmatched. Per sorted-subset replicate PCR, input was approximately 210 ng DNA, representing roughly 29,000 T cell genomes. Generated by immunoSEQ multiplex PCR, the TCRdb table keeps only in-frame clones and is missing some. The top ten hold 0.5% to 0.65% of the sample, which has over a million clones, approximately 78% seen once. This rearrangement joins TRBV28 to TRBJ1-2, with 7 bases fitting TRBD1. Sequenced: memory CD4+ T cells from PBMCs. Documented subset: CD45RA-negative fraction. The clonotype comes from a man between 18 and 29 years old in good health. Some clones in this sample may be carry-over from other donors' samples. In DNA form, the CDR3 reads TGTGCCAGCAGTGCCGTAGGGGGCGCCTATGGCTACACCTTC. Translated, it gives CASSAVGGAYGYTF.